The 26 T cell receptor beta chains below were found in one sample sequenced in a study of tumor-infiltrating lymphocytes in primary liver carcinoma. Between roughly 18 and 30 mg of unsorted bulk tissue served as the source from which RNA and DNA were co-extracted. Constant-region priming of roughly 490 ng total RNA yielded TCR beta cDNA. Three-round nested multiplex PCR performed with slightly modified ARM-PCR produced the TCR beta libraries. The first two PCR rounds used TRBV1-TRBV30 forward primers with a C-beta reverse primer, approximately 11 cycles each. TCRdb redid the calling of the multiplex PCR reads with MiXCR, one entry per CDR3 protein. The sample contains 25,000 to 35,000 distinct CDR3 sequences, around 78% of which appear only once. The sequencing sample was made of liver tumor tissue from sampling region 5. Indicated subset: tumor region T5, tumor centre. These receptors came from a man aged 35-49 years with primary liver carcinoma and hepatitis B virus infection.

A note on this clonotype: Because the CDR3 is missing its conserved closing phenylalanine or tryptophan, this is likely a read error. The limits of the CDR3 on the DNA are not certain, so only TCRdb's listed CDR3 is given. The J gene is TRBJ1-1, the V gene TRBV4-2; TRBD1 reflects the table's D call only, with no check against the DNA. Ends included, the CDR3 has 15 residues. Per the germline V gene, CDR1 is LGHNA and CDR2 is YNFKEQ. CDR3: CASSPDPTGGGRALL.

Concerning this clonotype itself: An end of the junction does not agree with germline; a read error may underlie this. This sequence joins TRBV12-3 or TRBV12-4 and TRBJ2-1; D is unclear. The CDR3 spans 13 residues. CDR3 amino acids: CASRLIATHEQFF. The CDR3 bases are TGTGCCAGCCGTTTGATTGCAACTCATGAGCAGTTCTTC.

On this clonotype itself: The CDR3 does not close with the conserved phenylalanine or tryptophan, likely indicating a read error. For the CDR3, the DNA is TGTGCCAGCAGCCGAAGGGGGAATAGCTCTGGGGCCAACGTCCTGACTTAC. Translating it yields CASSRRGNSSGANVLTY. The J gene is TRBJ2-6, the V gene TRBV14, with D possibly being TRBD1 (6 bases). This CDR3 is built from 17 residues. V was clipped by 4 bases and J by 0 bases, with 13 bases between them. CDR1 and CDR2 from the germline V gene are SGHDN and FVKESK.

This clonotype was seen repeatedly, ten times or more. This chain uses TRBV5-4 with TRBJ2-3; 13 nucleotides match TRBD2. CDR3 length equals 18 residues. V lost 5 bases to trimming and J lost 3 bases; unmatched junction nucleotides: 12. From germline, CDR1 is SGHNT and CDR2 YYREEE (reference sequence). Here the CDR3 DNA reads TGTGCCAGCAGTCACTATAACGGACTAGCGGGAGTGACAGATACGCAGTATTTT. Amino acids: CASSHYNGLAGVTDTQYF.

This clonotype was seen only a few times. The chain couples TRBV6-1 to TRBJ1-5, with no clear D. Germline V gene data show CDR1 as MNHNS and CDR2 as SASEGT. Trimming left V 3 bases short and J 4 bases short, with 10 bases between. The CDR3 is 14 residues long. The CDR3 DNA follows: TGTGCCAGCAGTGATGTTTGGGTAAATCAGCCCCAGCATTTT. It is translated as CASSDVWVNQPQHF.

With respect to this clonotype: Likely a read error: the CDR3 ends without its conserved phenylalanine or tryptophan. The rearrangement links TRBV7-9 to TRBJ2-5; unclear D gene. V was clipped by 3 bases and J by 0 bases, with 14 bases between them. The CDR3 is 16 residues long. CDR1 is SEHNR and CDR2 is FQNEAQ in the germline V gene (reference sequence). The CDR3 loop is CASSFGITQYQETQYI. CDR3 bases: TGTGCCAGCAGCTTTGGTATTACTCAGTACCAAGAGACCCAGTACATC.

The genes are TRBV6-1 and TRBJ2-2, with D hard to call. Trimming left V 2 bases short and J 8 bases short, with 21 bases between. CDR3 length: 17 amino acids. Germline V gives CDR1 MNHNS, CDR2 SASEGT. The CDR3 reads CASSEIGLQALEGELFF. CDR3 DNA: TGTGCCAGCAGTGAAATCGGATTGCAGGCCCTCGAGGGGGAGCTGTTTTTT.

This clonotype was picked up one time. V is TRBV4-2 and J is TRBJ2-7; 11 bases match TRBD2. The CDR3 is made up of 16 amino acids. With 4 bases clipped from V and 0 bases from J, the junction kept 5 bases outside the gene matches. From germline, CDR1 is LGHNA and CDR2 YNFKEQ. The CDR3 nucleotides are TGTGCCAGCAGCCGAGCGACTAGCGGGGTCTCCTACGAGCAGTACTTC. Translating gives CASSRATSGVSYEQYF.

To note about this clonotype: The conserved final phenylalanine or tryptophan is absent from the CDR3, which likely points to a read error. This chain connects TRBV29-1 to TRBJ1-2; D is ambiguous. The V gene's germline CDR1 is SQVTM and CDR2 ANQGSEA. The ends were cut back, 4 bases at V and 3 bases at J, with 12 bases in the middle. The CDR3 runs 13 residues. CDR3 nucleotides: TGCAGCGTTGCCCTAAGAAGGGACTATGGCTACACCGTC. This codes for CSVALRRDYGYTV.

There are many counts of this clonotype. At one end the junction does not follow the germline gene, possibly because of a read error. The chain joins TRBV6-6 to TRBJ2-7, with TRBD1 as a possible D gene (7 bases). CDR1 is MNHNY, CDR2 SVGAGI, per germline (reference sequence). The CDR3 is 14 amino acids. This CDR3 is CAVGGQQHFYKQYF. CDR3 in DNA: TGTGCCGTCGGGGGACAGCAGCATTTCTACAAGCAGTACTTC.

This clonotype turned up a few times. The junction departs from the called germline gene at one end, perhaps through a read error. V is TRBV14 and J is TRBJ2-1, with a possible D match to TRBD1 (5 bases). The CDR3 covers 16 residues. Germline lookup yields CDR1 SGHDN and CDR2 FVKESK. CDR3 bases: TGTGCCAGCAGCTCGCCAGGAGACAGCTCCTACAATGAGCAGTCCTTC. Protein product: CASSSPGDSSYNEQSF.

The rearrangement joins TRBV11-2 to TRBJ2-7, with D perhaps TRBD1 (6 bases). Germline V gives CDR1 SGHAT, CDR2 FQNNGV. The ends were cut back, 9 bases at V and 9 bases at J, with 27 bases in the middle. The CDR3 is 15 residues long. In DNA, the CDR3 is TGTGCCAGTAGTTTATTGGGGGCAGAGGGTTTCGGGCAGTACTTC. Protein product: CASSLLGAEGFGQYF.

In the case of this clonotype: The junction does not match germline at one end; this may be a read error. DNA of the CDR3: TGTGCCAGCAGCTCGGAACAGGAGAGGGAGACCCTGTACTTC. Its protein is CASSSEQERETLYF. The chain has TRBV11-2 and TRBJ2-5; D assignment may be TRBD1 or TRBD2 (5 bases each). The CDR3 extends over 14 amino acids. In germline, CDR1 is SGHAT, CDR2 FQNNGV.

As for this clonotype: At one end the junction does not follow the germline gene, possibly because of a read error. V usage is TRBV4-1 and J usage is TRBJ2-7; 7 bases are a match to TRBD1. CDR3 size: 15 residues. CDR1 MGHRA and CDR2 YSYEKL come from the germline V gene. CDR3 coding DNA: TGCGCCAACAGCCAAGAGGACAGGTACTCCTACGAGCAGTATTTC. Protein: CANSQEDRYSYEQYF.

With respect to this clonotype: One end of the junction fails to match germline, which may point to a read error. The V gene is TRBV4-2, the J gene TRBJ1-1; 8 bases map to TRBD1. Germline V CDR1 and CDR2: LGHNA, YNFKEQ. The CDR3 sequence is 17 residues long. CDR3 amino acids: CASSQEYGQGFYTETFF. The CDR3 DNA sequence: TGTGCCAGCAGCCAAGAGTACGGACAGGGTTTTTATACTGAAACTTTCTTT.

In its sample, this clonotype was seen a few times. The junction departs from the called germline gene at one end, perhaps through a read error. This chain links TRBV12-3 or TRBV12-4 with TRBJ1-1; 9 nucleotides match TRBD1. There are 14 residues in the CDR3. This chain's CDR3 is CASSPPPGTGTALF. The CDR3, as DNA: TGTGCCAGCAGTCCCCCTCCCGGGACAGGGACGGCCCTCTTT.

With respect to this clonotype: Given the absence of the conserved phenylalanine or tryptophan at the CDR3 end, a read error is likely. The CDR3 sequence is CASRRADRGENTKAFL. DNA of the CDR3: TGTGCCAGCAGACGAGCCGACAGGGGGGAGAACACTAAGGCTTTCCTT. This chain uses TRBV6-2 or TRBV6-3 with TRBJ1-1; 9 nucleotides agree with TRBD1. This CDR3 is 16 amino acids long. V shed 6 bases and J 11 bases; nucleotides not matched to a gene: 19. In germline, CDR1 is MNHEY, CDR2 SVGEGT.

This chain uses TRBV4-1 with TRBJ1-1; D call uncertain. Germline V gene sequence: CDR1 MGHRA, CDR2 YSYEKL. Trimming removed 3 bases at V and 8 bases at J, with 16 bases between. This CDR3 region has 14 residues. The CDR3 loop is CASSHDRGRLEAFF. CDR3 in DNA: TGCGCCAGCAGCCATGACCGCGGGAGATTAGAAGCTTTCTTT.

In its sample, this clonotype was seen once. One end of the junction does not line up with germline, which may come from a read error. J is TRBJ2-3 and V is TRBV6-5; 9 bases map to TRBD1. This CDR3 has 15 amino acids. CDR1 and CDR2 from the germline V gene are MNHEY and SVGAGI. The CDR3 reads CASSSPGQGINTQYF. For the CDR3, the DNA is TGCGCCAGCAGTTCCCCGGGACAGGGCATAAATACGCAGTATTTT.

This clonotype was observed once. The chain has TRBV5-1 and TRBJ2-1; D gene uncertain. Trimming stripped 1 base from V and 8 bases from J, with 16 bases between. The CDR3 totals 15 residues. Germline CDR1 reads SGHRS; CDR2 reads YFSETQ. As DNA, the CDR3 is TGCGCCAGCAGCTTGTGGCTAGTGGAATACGATGAGCAGTTCTTC. Its translation: CASSLWLVEYDEQFF.

For this clonotype: No conserved phenylalanine or tryptophan is present at the end of the CDR3, so a read error is the likely explanation. It is unclear where the CDR3 begins or ends on the DNA, so no DNA is shown, and the CDR3 is as TCRdb lists it. The J gene is TRBJ2-7, the V gene TRBV4-3; the D segment call TRBD1 is taken from the table without a DNA check. Germline V gene data show CDR1 as LGHNA and CDR2 as YSLEER. The CDR3 length is 15 residues, termini included. CDR3: CASSQGVGSAYEQYL.

Concerning this clonotype itself: A read error may account for a junction end that differs from germline. The chain recombines TRBV6-1 with TRBJ2-7; the D is unclear. CDR3 size: 17 residues. Germline V gives CDR1 MNHNS, CDR2 SASEGT. This CDR3 is CTSSESGWWQSPYEQYF. CDR3 DNA: TGTACCAGCAGTGAATCCGGCTGGTGGCAGAGTCCCTACGAGCAGTACTTC.

This clonotype showed up just a few times. Here the CDR3 DNA reads TGTGCCAGCAGCTTGACGGGCACCGGAGGGCTGTTTTTT. Its protein product is CASSLTGTGGLFF. The V call is TRBV11-2, the J call TRBJ2-2; D possibly corresponds to TRBD2 (5 bases). V was trimmed by 3 bases and J by 13 bases, leaving 15 bases between them. This CDR3 region has 13 residues. From germline, CDR1 is SGHAT and CDR2 FQNNGV.

The rearrangement links TRBV4-1 to TRBJ2-1, with D possibly TRBD2 on 5 matching bases. Germline values: CDR1 MGHRA, CDR2 YSYEKL. The CDR3 is 17 residues long. The CDR3 coding sequence is TGCGCTAGTAGCCAAGTGCTAGCTGAAAGCTCCTACAATGAGCAGTTCTTC. Amino acid sequence: CASSQVLAESSYNEQFF.

Notes on this clonotype: The CDR3 carries no conserved terminal phenylalanine or tryptophan, so it likely arises from a read error. This rearrangement joins TRBV6-1 to TRBJ2-3; 13 bases agree with TRBD2. Germline V lookup: CDR1 MNHNS, CDR2 SASEGT. This CDR3 is built from 17 residues. The CDR3 region is CASSAGGTSGTWGTQYL. Here the CDR3 DNA reads TGTGCCAGTAGTGCCGGAGGGACTAGCGGGACGTGGGGTACGCAGTATCTT.

Remarks on this clonotype: A junction end diverges from the germline sequence, so it may reflect a read error. The chain links TRBV11-2 to TRBJ2-1; unclear D gene. Germline V gives CDR1 SGHAT, CDR2 FQNNGV. This CDR3 contains 16 residues. The chain's CDR3 is CASSWDHGMGYNEHFF. The CDR3, as DNA: TGTGCCAGCAGCTGGGATCATGGGATGGGCTACAATGAGCATTTCTTC. Together with reference TRBV11-2 and TRBJ2-1, the CDR3 gives the full variable domain: EAGVAQSPRYKIIEKRQSVAFWCNPISGHATLYWYQQILGQGPKLLIQFQNNGVVDDSQLPKDRFSAERLKGVDSTLKIQPAKLEDSAVYLCASSWDHGMGYNEHFFGPGTRLTVL.